The 7 T cell receptor beta chains below were found in one sample sequenced in a study of blood T cell repertoires in COVID-19. TCRdb's table, derived via immunoSEQ multiplex PCR, lists solely in-frame clones and lacks some. This table holds about 260,000 clones, around 84% found once. The sequencing input was peripheral blood. Every receptor here comes from a woman aged 60 to 75 with COVID-19, enrolled during active disease.

This sequence joins TRBV28 and TRBJ2-7, with 7 nucleotides matching TRBD1. The CDR3 length is 14 residues. V was pared by 10 bases and J by 2 bases, with 11 bases of the junction left unmatched. Per the germline V gene, CDR1 is MDHEN and CDR2 is SYDVKM. CDR3 nucleotide sequence: TGTGCCATCCAACGACAGGGCGAACCCTACGAGCAGTACTTC. Translating it yields CAIQRQGEPYEQYF.

In nucleotides, the CDR3 is TGTGCCAGCAGCCCGTTATGGACTGTTAAAGAGACCCAGTACTTC. Translation: CASSPLWTVKETQYF. The chain recombines TRBV3-1 (or the pseudogene TRBV3-2) with TRBJ2-5, with D perhaps matching TRBD2 (5 bases). V was shortened by 4 bases and J by 3 bases, with 15 bases between the two germline ends. The V gene's germline CDR1 is LGHDT and CDR2 YNNKEL (reference sequence). The CDR3 has 15 amino acids.

The V and J genes are TRBV14 and TRBJ2-3; TRBD2 might be the D (6 bases). Trimming shortened V by 2 bases and J by 2 bases, and 11 bases separated the two germline ends. Germline V gene sequence: CDR1 SGHDN, CDR2 FVKESK. This CDR3 has 15 amino acids. The CDR3 DNA sequence: TGTGCCAGCAGCCAAACCGGGACTTTCACAGATACGCAGTATTTT. This sequence encodes CASSQTGTFTDTQYF.

The chain has TRBV28 and TRBJ1-1; TRBD1 matches 11 bases. The junction had 11 bases not matched to a gene; V was cut back by 6 bases and J by 5 bases. The CDR3 sequence is 16 residues long. In germline, CDR1 is MDHEN, CDR2 SYDVKM. This CDR3 is CASRPAGQGARTEAFF. In nucleotides, the CDR3 is TGTGCCAGCAGGCCAGCCGGACAGGGGGCACGTACTGAAGCTTTCTTT.

The V call is TRBV5-6, the J call TRBJ1-6, with D tentatively TRBD1 (5 bases). Germline CDR1 SGHDT, CDR2 YYEEEE. This CDR3 region has 16 residues. The V end was cut by 4 bases, the J end by 5 bases, with 16 bases between. In DNA form, the CDR3 reads TGTGCCAGCAGCCCGAACAGGCAGGGTCATAATTCACCCCTCCACTTT. Translated, it gives CASSPNRQGHNSPLHF.

The rearrangement uses TRBV10-3 and TRBJ2-2; 10 positions match TRBD1. In germline, CDR1 is ENHRY, CDR2 SYGVKD. The CDR3 loop spans 15 amino acids. The ends lost 6 bases at V and 4 bases at J; junction bases unmatched: 5. The DNA of the CDR3 is TGTGCCATCAGACCGGGACAGGGGACCACCGGGGAGCTGTTTTTT. It is translated as CAIRPGQGTTGELFF.

This chain joins TRBV5-4 and TRBJ1-5, with TRBD1 matching over 9 bases. J gave up 2 bases and V 5 bases, and 14 bases lay outside the gene matches. The CDR3 extends over 18 amino acids. Germline values: CDR1 SGHNT, CDR2 YYREEE (reference sequence). The CDR3 sequence is CASSPLGQGSGGNQPQHF. In DNA, the CDR3 is TGTGCCAGCAGTCCCCTGGGACAGGGATCTGGGGGCAATCAGCCCCAGCATTTT.